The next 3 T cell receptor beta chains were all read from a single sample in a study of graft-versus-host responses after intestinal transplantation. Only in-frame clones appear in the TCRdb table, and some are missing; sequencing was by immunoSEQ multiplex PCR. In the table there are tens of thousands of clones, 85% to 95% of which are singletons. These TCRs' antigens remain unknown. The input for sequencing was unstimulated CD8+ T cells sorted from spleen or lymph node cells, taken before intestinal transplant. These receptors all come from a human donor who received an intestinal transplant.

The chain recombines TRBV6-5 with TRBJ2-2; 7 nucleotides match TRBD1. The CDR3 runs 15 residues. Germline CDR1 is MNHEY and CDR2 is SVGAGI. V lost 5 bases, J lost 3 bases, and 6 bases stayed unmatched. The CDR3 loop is CASSPLQGHTGELFF. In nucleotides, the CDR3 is TGTGCCAGCAGTCCATTACAGGGGCACACCGGGGAGCTGTTTTTT.

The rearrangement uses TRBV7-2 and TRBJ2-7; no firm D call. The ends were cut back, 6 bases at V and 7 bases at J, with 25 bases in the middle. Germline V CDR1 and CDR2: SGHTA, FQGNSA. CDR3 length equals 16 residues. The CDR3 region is CASRPVVGSTYGEQYF. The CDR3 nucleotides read TGTGCCAGCAGACCTGTTGTAGGTTCAACCTACGGGGAGCAGTACTTC.

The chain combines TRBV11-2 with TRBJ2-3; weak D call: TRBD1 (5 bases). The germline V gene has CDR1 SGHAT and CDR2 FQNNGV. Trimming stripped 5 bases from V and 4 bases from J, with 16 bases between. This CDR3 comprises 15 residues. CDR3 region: CASSQGFFRPDTQYF. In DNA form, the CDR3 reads TGTGCCAGCAGCCAGGGATTTTTTCGCCCAGATACGCAGTATTTT.